These 6 T cell receptor beta chains share one sample of origin, sequenced in a study of cytomegalovirus exposure and HLA in healthy donors. With 60 Vbeta and 13 Jbeta primers, the PCR was carried out. Generated by immunoSEQ multiplex PCR, the TCRdb table keeps only in-frame clones and is missing some. The sample records about 150,000 clones, around 80% being singletons. Input material: PBMCs. Receptors originate from a woman aged 40 to 50 in good health and CMV-seronegative.

This chain connects TRBV7-6 to TRBJ2-7, with 7 bases that match TRBD1. V trimming: 5 bases; J trimming: 3 bases; junction bases outside the gene matches: 7. Germline V gene sequence: CDR1 SGHVS, CDR2 FNYEAQ. The CDR3 contains 14 residues. The CDR3 coding sequence is TGTGCCAGCAGCCCCCCGACAGGGAACTACGAGCAGTACTTC. It encodes CASSPPTGNYEQYF.

This chain links TRBV5-1 with TRBJ1-2, with TRBD1 matching 11 bases. V trimming: 4 bases; J trimming: 7 bases; junction bases outside the gene matches: 6. This CDR3 contains 14 residues. CDR1 is SGHRS, CDR2 YFSETQ, per germline. The CDR3 sequence: CASSRGQGGLGYTF. CDR3 DNA: TGCGCCAGCAGCCGGGGACAGGGGGGCCTTGGCTACACCTTC.

The chain joins TRBV27 to TRBJ1-2; TRBD1 matches 12 bases. The ends lost 8 bases at V and 7 bases at J; junction bases unmatched: 5. The length of the CDR3 is 13 residues. The V gene's germline CDR1 is MNHEY and CDR2 SMNVEV (reference sequence). The DNA of the CDR3 is TGTGCCAGCGGGACAGGGGGCATCCCTGGCTACACCTTC. Protein product: CASGTGGIPGYTF.

The chain couples TRBV10-3 to TRBJ2-7; D may be TRBD2 (5 bases). V was pared by 4 bases and J by 1 base, with 8 bases between. The CDR3 runs 13 residues. Looked up from germline, CDR1 is ENHRY and CDR2 is SYGVKD. This CDR3 reads CAISAGGSYEQYF. The DNA for the CDR3 is TGTGCCATCAGTGCAGGAGGATCCTACGAGCAGTACTTC.

The chain carries TRBV2 and TRBJ2-2; D ambiguous. CDR1 is SNHLY and CDR2 is FYNNEI in the germline V gene. There are 11 residues in the CDR3. V dropped 8 bases and J dropped 5 bases, with 6 bases sitting between them. The CDR3 region is CASSYTGELFF. In nucleotides, the CDR3 is TGTGCCAGCTCCTATACCGGGGAGCTGTTTTTT.

The genes are TRBV27 and TRBJ2-7; 10 positions match TRBD1. Germline CDR1 is MNHEY and CDR2 is SMNVEV (reference sequence). The CDR3 spans 14 residues. Trimming at V came to 5 bases and at J to 5 bases, leaving 6 bases not matched to a gene. The CDR3: CASSIVGTGDEQYF. CDR3 DNA sequence: TGTGCCAGCAGTATTGTGGGGACAGGGGACGAGCAGTACTTC.